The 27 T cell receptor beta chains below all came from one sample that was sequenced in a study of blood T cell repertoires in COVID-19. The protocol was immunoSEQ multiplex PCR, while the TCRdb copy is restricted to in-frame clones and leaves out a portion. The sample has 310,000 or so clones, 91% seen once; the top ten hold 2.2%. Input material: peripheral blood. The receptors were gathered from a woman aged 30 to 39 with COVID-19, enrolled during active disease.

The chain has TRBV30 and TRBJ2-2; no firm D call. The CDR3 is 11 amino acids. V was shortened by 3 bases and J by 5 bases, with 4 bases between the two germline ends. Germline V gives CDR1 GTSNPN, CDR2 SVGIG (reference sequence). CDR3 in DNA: TGTGCCTGGAGCCGGACCGGGGAGCTGTTTTTT. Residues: CAWSRTGELFF.

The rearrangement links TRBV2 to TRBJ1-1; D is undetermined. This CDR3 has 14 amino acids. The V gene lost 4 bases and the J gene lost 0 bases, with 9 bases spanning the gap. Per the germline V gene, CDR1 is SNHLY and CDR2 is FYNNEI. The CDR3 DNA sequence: TGTGCCAGCAGTGTGGGAGGAATGAACACTGAAGCTTTCTTT. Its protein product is CASSVGGMNTEAFF.

CDR3 nucleotide sequence: TGTGCCAGCAGCTTAGCTAGCGGGAGTCTTCATGAGCAGTTCTTC. It yields the protein CASSLASGSLHEQFF. The chain recombines TRBV7-9 with TRBJ2-1, with 9 nucleotides matching TRBD2. Germline values: CDR1 SEHNR, CDR2 FQNEAQ (reference sequence). The CDR3 totals 15 residues. J lost 8 bases, V lost 0 bases, and 5 bases had no gene match.

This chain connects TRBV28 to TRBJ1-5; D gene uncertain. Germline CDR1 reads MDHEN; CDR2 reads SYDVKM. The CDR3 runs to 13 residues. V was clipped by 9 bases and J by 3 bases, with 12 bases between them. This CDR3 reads CASKRSLNQPQHF. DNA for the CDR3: TGTGCCAGTAAGCGGAGTCTCAATCAGCCCCAGCATTTT.

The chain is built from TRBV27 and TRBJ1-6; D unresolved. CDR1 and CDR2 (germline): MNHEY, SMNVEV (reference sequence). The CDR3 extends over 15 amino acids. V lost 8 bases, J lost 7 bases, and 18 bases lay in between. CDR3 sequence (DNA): TGTGCCAGCTGTCCCTCTGGGTTCGGGAATTCACCCCTCCACTTT. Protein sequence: CASCPSGFGNSPLHF.

In DNA, the CDR3 is TGTGCCAGCATAGCCCTGCGGGGCAAAGGTATCTACGAGCAGTACTTC. It codes for CASIALRGKGIYEQYF. This chain joins TRBV27 and TRBJ2-7, with D tentatively TRBD2 (6 bases). In germline, CDR1 is MNHEY, CDR2 SMNVEV (reference sequence). This CDR3 contains 16 residues. V was clipped by 7 bases and J by 3 bases, with 22 bases between them.

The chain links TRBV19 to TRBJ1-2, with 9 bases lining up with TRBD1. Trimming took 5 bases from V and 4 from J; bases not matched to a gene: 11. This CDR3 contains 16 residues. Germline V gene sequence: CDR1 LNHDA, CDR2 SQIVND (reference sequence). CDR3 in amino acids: CASSALFGTGIYGYTF. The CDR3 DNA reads TGTGCCAGTAGTGCTTTGTTTGGGACAGGGATCTATGGCTACACCTTC.

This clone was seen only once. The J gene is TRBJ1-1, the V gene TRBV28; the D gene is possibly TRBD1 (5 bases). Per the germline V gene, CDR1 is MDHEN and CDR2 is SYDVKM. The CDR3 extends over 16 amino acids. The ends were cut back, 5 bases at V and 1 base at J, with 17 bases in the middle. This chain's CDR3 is CASSPSGYFRNTEAFF. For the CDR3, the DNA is TGTGCCAGCAGTCCCTCAGGGTATTTTAGGAACACTGAAGCTTTCTTT.

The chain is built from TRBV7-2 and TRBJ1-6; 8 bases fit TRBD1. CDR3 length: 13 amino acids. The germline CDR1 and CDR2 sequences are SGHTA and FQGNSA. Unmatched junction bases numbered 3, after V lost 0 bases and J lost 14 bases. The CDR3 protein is CASSLASTGALHF. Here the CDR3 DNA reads TGTGCCAGCAGCTTAGCCTCGACAGGGGCCCTCCACTTT.

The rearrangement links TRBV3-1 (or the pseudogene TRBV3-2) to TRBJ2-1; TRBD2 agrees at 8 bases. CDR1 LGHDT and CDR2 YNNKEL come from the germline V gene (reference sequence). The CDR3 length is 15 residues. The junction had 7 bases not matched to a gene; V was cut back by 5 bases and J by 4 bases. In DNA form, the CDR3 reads TGTGCCAGCAGCATCTACCCTAGCGGGTACAATGAGCAGTTCTTC. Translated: CASSIYPSGYNEQFF.

The CDR3 here is CSASRESRTDTQYF. The DNA for the CDR3 is TGCAGTGCTAGTCGTGAGAGCCGCACAGATACGCAGTATTTT. The genes are TRBV20-1 and TRBJ2-3; D uncertain. V was trimmed by 3 bases and J by 1 base, leaving 11 bases between them. Germline V lookup: CDR1 DFQATT, CDR2 SNEGSKA (reference sequence). This CDR3 has 14 amino acids.

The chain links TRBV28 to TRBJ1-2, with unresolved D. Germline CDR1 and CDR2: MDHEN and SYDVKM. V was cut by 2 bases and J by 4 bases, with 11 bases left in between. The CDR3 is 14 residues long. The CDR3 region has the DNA TGTGCCAGCAGTTTAATCGGCCCTAGCTATGGCTACACCTTC. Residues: CASSLIGPSYGYTF.

Here the CDR3 reads CASSTRTSGSPSYNEQFF. As DNA, the CDR3 is TGTGCCAGTAGTACCCGGACTAGCGGGAGCCCCTCCTACAATGAGCAGTTCTTC. The chain is built from TRBV19 and TRBJ2-1; 13 bases align to TRBD2. The CDR3 spans 18 residues. Germline loops: CDR1 LNHDA, CDR2 SQIVND (reference sequence). After removal of 4 bases from V and 0 bases from J, the junction contained 6 bases not matched to a gene.

The CDR3 is CSVGLGDQPQHF. The CDR3 nucleotides read TGCAGCGTGGGCCTCGGGGATCAGCCCCAGCATTTT. The rearrangement uses TRBV29-1 and TRBJ1-5; D is ambiguous. Trimming took 6 bases from V and 5 from J, leaving 11 bases between them. This CDR3 is 12 amino acids long. CDR1 and CDR2 from the germline V gene are SQVTM and ANQGSEA.

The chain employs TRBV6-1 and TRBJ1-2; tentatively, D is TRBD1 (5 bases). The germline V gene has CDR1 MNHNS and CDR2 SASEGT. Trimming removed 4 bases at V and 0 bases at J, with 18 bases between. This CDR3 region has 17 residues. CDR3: CASSAFGGAGTNYGYTF. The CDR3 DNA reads TGTGCCAGCAGTGCTTTCGGTGGGGCAGGAACTAACTATGGCTACACCTTC.

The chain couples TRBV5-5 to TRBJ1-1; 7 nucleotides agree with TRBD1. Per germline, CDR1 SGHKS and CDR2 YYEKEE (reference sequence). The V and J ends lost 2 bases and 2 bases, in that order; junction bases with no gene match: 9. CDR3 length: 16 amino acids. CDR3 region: CASSFRMRDSNTEAFF. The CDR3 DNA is TGTGCCAGCAGCTTTCGTATGAGGGACAGTAACACTGAAGCTTTCTTT. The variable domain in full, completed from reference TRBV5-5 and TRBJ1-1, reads DAGVTQSPTHLIKTRGQQVTLRCSPISGHKSVSWYQQVLGQGPQFIFQYYEKEERGRGNFPDRFSARQFPNYSSELNVNALLLGDSALYLCASSFRMRDSNTEAFFGQGTRLTVV.

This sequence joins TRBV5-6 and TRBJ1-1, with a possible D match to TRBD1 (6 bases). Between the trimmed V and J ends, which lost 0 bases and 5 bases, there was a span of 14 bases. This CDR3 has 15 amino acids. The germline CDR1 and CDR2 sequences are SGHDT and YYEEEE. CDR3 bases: TGTGCCAGCAGCTTGGGAGGCATGAGGGGGACTGAAGCTTTCTTT. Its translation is CASSLGGMRGTEAFF.

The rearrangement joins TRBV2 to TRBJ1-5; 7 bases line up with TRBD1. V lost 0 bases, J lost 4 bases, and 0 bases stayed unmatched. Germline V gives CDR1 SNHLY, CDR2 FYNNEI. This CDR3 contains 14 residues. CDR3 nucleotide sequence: TGTGCCAGCAGTGAAGCGGGACAGAATCAGCCCCAGCATTTT. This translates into CASSEAGQNQPQHF.

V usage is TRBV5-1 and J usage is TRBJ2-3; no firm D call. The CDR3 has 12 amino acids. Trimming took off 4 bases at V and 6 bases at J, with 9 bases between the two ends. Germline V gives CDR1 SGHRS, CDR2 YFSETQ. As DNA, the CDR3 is TGCGCCAGCAGCCTACCGTCCGATACGCAGTATTTT. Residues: CASSLPSDTQYF.

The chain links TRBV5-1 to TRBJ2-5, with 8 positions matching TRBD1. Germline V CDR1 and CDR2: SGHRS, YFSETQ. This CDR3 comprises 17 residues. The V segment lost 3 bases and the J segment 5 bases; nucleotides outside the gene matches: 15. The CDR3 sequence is CASSSTSRQGRIETQYF. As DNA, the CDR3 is TGCGCCAGCAGCTCAACATCTCGACAGGGGAGGATCGAGACCCAGTACTTC. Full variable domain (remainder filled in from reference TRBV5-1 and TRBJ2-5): KAGVTQTPRYLIKTRGQQVTLSCSPISGHRSVSWYQQTPGQGLQFLFEYFSETQRNKGNFPGRFSGRQFSNSRSEMNVSTLELGDSALYLCASSSTSRQGRIETQYFGPGTRLLVL.

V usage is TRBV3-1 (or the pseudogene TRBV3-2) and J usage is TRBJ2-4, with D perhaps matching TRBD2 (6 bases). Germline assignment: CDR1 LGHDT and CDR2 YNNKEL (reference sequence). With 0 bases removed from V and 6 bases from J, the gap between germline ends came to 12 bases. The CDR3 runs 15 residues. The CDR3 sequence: CASSQDRRAGNIQYF. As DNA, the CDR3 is TGTGCCAGCAGCCAAGATCGTCGAGCGGGAAACATTCAGTACTTC.

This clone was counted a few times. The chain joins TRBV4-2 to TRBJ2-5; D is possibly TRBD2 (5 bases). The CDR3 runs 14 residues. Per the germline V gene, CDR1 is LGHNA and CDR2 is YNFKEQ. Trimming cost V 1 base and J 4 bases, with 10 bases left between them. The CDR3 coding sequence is TGTGCCAGCAGCCAAGCCCCACGGGGAGAGACCCAGTACTTC. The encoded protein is CASSQAPRGETQYF.

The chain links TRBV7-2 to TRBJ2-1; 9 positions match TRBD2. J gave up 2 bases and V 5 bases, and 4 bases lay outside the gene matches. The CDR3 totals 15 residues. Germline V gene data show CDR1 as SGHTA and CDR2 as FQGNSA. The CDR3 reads CASSPGTSPYNEQFF. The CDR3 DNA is TGTGCCAGCAGCCCAGGGACTAGCCCCTACAATGAGCAGTTCTTC.

For the CDR3, the DNA is TGTGCCAGCAGCTTAAACGGACAGGGGGCCTCACCCCTCCACTTT. Encoded protein: CASSLNGQGASPLHF. The chain carries TRBV7-9 and TRBJ1-6; 11 nucleotides agree with TRBD1. The V gene's germline CDR1 is SEHNR and CDR2 FQNEAQ (reference sequence). The V segment lost 2 bases and the J segment 10 bases; nucleotides outside the gene matches: 4. The CDR3 covers 15 residues.

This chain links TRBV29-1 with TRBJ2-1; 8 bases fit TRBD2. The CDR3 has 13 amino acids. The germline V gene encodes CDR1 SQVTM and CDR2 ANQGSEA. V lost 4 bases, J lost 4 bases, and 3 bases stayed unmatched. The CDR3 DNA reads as TGCAGCGTTGGTGGGACTAGGTACAATGAGCAGTTCTTC. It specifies CSVGGTRYNEQFF.

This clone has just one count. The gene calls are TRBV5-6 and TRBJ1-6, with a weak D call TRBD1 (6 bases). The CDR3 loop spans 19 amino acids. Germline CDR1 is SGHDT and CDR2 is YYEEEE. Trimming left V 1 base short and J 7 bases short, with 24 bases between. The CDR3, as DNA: TGTGCCAGCAGCTTGTTCTTCTGGGATTTCGGACAGAGCAATTCACCCCTCCACTTT. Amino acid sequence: CASSLFFWDFGQSNSPLHF.

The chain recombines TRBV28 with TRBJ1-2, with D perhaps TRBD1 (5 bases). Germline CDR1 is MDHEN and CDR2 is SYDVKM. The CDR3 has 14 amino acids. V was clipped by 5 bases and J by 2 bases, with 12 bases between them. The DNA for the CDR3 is TGTGCCAGCAGTGCGGGGACTCCCAACTATGGCTACACCTTC. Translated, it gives CASSAGTPNYGYTF.